The present TCR beta chain was sequenced within a study of graft-versus-host responses after intestinal transplantation. Study in general: Each transplant was multivisceral, liver-intestinal, or isolated intestinal. Following induction with anti-thymocyte globulin, all recipients were given tacrolimus and steroids for about three years.

The assay was immunoSEQ multiplex PCR, and TCRdb's table has in-frame clones only and misses some. The sample consists of about 28,000 clones, just under 85% of them appearing once. Study-level findings and limits: Across patients carrying graft-donor T cell macrochimerism, allografts held high graft-versus-host to host-versus-graft clonal ratios.

CDR3 size: 15 residues. CDR1 and CDR2 from the germline V gene are MDHEN and SYDVKM. The trim removed 2 bases at V and 10 bases at J, leaving 8 bases unmatched. The count of this clone is one. Its antigen is not identified. V gene TRBV28 combines with J gene TRBJ1-6; 7 nucleotides match TRBD1. The specimen was unstimulated CD8+ T cells sorted from spleen or lymph node cells, collected before intestinal transplant. The TCR originated in a human donor who received an intestinal transplant. CDR3 region: CASSLRAGGGSPLHF. CDR3 in DNA: TGTGCCAGCAGTTTACGGGCAGGGGGAGGATCACCCCTCCACTTT.